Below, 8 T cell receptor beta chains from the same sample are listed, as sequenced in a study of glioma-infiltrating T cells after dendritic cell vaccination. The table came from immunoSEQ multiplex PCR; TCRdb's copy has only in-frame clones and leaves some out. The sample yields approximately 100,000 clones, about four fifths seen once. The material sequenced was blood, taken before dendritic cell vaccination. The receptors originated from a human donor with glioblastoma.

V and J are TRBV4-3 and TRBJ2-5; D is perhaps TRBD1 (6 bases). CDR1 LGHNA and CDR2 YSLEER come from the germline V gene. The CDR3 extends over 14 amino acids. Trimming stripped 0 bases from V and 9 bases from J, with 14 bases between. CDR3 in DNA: TGCGCCAGCAGCCAAGATCGCGACAGGCGTCCCCAGTACTTC. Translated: CASSQDRDRRPQYF.

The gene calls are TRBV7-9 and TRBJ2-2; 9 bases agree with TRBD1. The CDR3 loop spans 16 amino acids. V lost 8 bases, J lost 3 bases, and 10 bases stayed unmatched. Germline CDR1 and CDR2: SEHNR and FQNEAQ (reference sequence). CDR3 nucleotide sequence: TGTGCCAGCGTAGGGACAGGGAGGGTCGACACCGGGGAGCTGTTTTTT. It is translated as CASVGTGRVDTGELFF. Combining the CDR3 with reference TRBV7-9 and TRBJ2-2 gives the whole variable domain DTGVSQNPRHKITKRGQNVTFRCDPISEHNRLYWYRQTLGQGPEFLTYFQNEAQLEKSRLLSDRFSAERPKGSFSTLEIQRTEQGDSAMYLCASVGTGRVDTGELFFGEGSRLTVL.

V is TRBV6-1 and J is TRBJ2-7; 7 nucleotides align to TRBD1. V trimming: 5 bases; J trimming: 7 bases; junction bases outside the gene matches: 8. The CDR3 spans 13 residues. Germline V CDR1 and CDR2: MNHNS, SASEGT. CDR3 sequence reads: CASSTEGAREQYF. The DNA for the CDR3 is TGTGCCAGCAGTACCGAGGGGGCCCGGGAGCAGTACTTC.

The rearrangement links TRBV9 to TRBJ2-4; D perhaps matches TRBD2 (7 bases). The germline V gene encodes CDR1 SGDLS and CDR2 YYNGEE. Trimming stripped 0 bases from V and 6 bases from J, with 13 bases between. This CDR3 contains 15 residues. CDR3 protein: CASSVDGRGGNIQYF. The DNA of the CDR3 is TGTGCCAGCAGCGTAGACGGAAGGGGGGGAAACATTCAGTACTTC.

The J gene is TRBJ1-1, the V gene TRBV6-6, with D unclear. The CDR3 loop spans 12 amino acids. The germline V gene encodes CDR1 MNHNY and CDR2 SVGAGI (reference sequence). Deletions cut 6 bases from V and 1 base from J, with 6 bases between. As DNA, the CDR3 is TGTGCCAGCAGGTCAGGGAACACTGAAGCTTTCTTT. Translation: CASRSGNTEAFF.

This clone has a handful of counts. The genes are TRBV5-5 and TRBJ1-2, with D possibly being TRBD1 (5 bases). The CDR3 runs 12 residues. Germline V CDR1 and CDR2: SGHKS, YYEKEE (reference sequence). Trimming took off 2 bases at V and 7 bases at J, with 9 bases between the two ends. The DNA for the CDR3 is TGTGCCAGCAGCTTACAGGAAATTGGCTACACCTTC. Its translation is CASSLQEIGYTF.

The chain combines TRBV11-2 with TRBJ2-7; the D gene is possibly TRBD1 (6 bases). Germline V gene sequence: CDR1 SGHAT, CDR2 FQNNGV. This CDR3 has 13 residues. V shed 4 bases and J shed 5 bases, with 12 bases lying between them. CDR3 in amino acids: CASSSTGFHEQYF. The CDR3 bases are TGTGCCAGCAGCTCCACAGGGTTCCACGAGCAGTACTTC.

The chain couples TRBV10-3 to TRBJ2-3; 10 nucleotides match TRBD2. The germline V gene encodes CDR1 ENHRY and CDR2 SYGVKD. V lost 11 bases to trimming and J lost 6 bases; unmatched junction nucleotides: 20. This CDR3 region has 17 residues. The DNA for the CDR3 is TGTGCCGTCTGGGGACCTAGCGGGGGCCTTCGCGGGGATACGCAGTATTTT. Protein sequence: CAVWGPSGGLRGDTQYF.